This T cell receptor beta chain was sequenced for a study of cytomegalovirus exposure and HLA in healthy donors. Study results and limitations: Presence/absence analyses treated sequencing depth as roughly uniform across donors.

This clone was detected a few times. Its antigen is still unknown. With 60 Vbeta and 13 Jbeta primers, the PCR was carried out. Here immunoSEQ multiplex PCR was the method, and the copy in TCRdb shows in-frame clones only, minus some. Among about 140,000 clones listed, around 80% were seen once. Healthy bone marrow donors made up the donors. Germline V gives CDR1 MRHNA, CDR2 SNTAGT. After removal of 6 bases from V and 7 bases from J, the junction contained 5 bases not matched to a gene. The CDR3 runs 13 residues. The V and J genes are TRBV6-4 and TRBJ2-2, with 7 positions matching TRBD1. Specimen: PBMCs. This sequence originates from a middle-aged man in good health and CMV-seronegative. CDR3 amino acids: CASSATGLGELFF. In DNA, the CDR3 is TGTGCCAGCAGCGCGACAGGGCTCGGGGAGCTGTTTTTT.